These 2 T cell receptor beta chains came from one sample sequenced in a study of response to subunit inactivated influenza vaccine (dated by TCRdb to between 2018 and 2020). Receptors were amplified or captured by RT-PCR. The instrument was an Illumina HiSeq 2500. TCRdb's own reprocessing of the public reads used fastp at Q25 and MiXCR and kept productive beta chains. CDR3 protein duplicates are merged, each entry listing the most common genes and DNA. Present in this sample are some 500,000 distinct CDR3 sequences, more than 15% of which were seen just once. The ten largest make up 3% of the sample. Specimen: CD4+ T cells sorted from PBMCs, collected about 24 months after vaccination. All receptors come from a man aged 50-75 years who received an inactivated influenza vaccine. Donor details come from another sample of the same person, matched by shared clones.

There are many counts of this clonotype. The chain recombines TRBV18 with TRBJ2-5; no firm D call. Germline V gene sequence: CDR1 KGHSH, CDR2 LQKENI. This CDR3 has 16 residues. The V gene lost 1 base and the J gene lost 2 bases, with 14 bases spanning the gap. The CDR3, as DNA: TGTGCCAGCTCACCACTTGGGGTCAGGAGTCAAGAGACCCAGTACTTC. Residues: CASSPLGVRSQETQYF.

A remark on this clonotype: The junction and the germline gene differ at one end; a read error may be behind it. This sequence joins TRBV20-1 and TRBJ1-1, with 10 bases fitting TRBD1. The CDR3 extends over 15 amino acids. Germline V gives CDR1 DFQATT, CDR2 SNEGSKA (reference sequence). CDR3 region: CSARGPGTGVVEAFF. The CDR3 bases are TGCAGTGCTAGAGGCCCCGGGACAGGGGTGGTTGAAGCTTTCTTC.